This paragraph covers one TCR beta chain sequence. Its specificity is not known. The sample is drawn from a study of T cell repertoires in ileal Crohn's disease. Study information: Biopsies of the neoterminal ileum at postoperative colonoscopy form M6 samples.

Noted time point: neoterminal ileum biopsy at postoperative endoscopy, about 6 months after surgery. Trimming cost V 1 base and J 5 bases; bases outside gene matches: 2. Per germline, CDR1 LNHNV and CDR2 YYDKDF (reference sequence). The CDR3 has 15 residues. This table comes from immunoSEQ multiplex PCR, and its TCRdb copy is limited to in-frame clones, with some not included. The sample includes 10,000 to 15,000 clones, roughly 80% of them seen just once. Whole-study findings and limits: Postoperative endoscopy occurred within one year, median approximately 6.8 months. Compared with non-smokers, active smokers at surgery showed more clonal expansions.

The rearrangement links TRBV15 to TRBJ1-5; TRBD1 matches at 10 bases. What was sequenced was ileal tissue. This receptor was identified in an adult with Crohn's disease. CDR3 in amino acids: CATSRVDRGDQPQHF. As DNA, the CDR3 is TGTGCCACCAGCAGAGTGGACAGGGGGGATCAGCCCCAGCATTTT.